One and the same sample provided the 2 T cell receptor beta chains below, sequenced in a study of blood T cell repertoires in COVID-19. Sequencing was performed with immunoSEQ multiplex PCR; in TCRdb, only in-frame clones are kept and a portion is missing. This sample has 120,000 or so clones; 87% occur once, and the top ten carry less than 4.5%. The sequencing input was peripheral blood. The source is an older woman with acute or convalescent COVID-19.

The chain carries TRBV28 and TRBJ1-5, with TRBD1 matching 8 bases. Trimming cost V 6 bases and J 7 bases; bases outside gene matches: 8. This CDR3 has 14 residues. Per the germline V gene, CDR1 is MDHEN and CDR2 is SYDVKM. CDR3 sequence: CASRDGQGGQPQHF. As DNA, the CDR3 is TGTGCCAGCAGAGATGGACAGGGAGGACAGCCCCAGCATTTT.

DNA for the CDR3: TGCAGTGCTAGTAGGACTCCGTACAATGAGCAGTTCTTC. This codes for CSASRTPYNEQFF. V is TRBV20-1 and J is TRBJ2-1; possibly TRBD2 for D (5 bases). The germline gives CDR1 DFQATT, CDR2 SNEGSKA (reference sequence). Trimming stripped 3 bases from V and 4 bases from J, with 10 bases between. The CDR3 length is 13 residues.